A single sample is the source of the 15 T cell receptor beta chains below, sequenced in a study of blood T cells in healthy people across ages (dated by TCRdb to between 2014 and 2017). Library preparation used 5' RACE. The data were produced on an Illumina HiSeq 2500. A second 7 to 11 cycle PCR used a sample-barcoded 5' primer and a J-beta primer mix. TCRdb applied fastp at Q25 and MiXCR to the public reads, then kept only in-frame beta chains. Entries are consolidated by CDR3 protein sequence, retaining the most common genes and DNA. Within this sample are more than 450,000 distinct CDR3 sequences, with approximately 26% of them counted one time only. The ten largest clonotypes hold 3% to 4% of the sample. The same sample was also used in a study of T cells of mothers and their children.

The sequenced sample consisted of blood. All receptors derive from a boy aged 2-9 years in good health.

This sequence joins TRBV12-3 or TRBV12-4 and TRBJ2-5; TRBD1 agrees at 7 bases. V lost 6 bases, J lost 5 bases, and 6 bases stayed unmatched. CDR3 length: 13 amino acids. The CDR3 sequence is CASSQTGTETQYF. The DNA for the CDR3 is TGTGCCAGCAGCCAGACAGGGACGGAGACCCAGTACTTC.

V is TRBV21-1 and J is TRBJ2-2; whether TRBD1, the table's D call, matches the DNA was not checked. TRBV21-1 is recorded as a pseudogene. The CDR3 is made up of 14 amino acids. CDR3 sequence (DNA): TGTGCCATCTCGGGACAGGGGGACACCGGGGAGCTGTTTTTT. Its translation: CAISGQGDTGELFF.

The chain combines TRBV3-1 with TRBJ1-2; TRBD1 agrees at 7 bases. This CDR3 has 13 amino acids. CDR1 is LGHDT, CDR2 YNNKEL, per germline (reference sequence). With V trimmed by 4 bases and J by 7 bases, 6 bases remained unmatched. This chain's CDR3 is CASSPDRSGGYTF. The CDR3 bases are TGTGCCAGCAGCCCGGACAGGAGTGGTGGCTACACCTTC.

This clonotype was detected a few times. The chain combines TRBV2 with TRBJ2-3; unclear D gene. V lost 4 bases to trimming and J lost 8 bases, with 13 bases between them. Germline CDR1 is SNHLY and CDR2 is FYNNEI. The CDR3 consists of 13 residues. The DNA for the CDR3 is TGTGCCAGCAGTGTAGACACCTTGGGTACGCAGTATTTT. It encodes CASSVDTLGTQYF.

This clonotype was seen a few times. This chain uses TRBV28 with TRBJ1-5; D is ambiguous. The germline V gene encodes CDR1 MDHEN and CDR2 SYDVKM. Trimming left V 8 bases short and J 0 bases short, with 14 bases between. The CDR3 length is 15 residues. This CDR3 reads CASLTGRYSNQPQHF. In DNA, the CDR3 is TGTGCCAGCCTTACGGGGAGATATAGCAATCAGCCCCAGCATTTT.

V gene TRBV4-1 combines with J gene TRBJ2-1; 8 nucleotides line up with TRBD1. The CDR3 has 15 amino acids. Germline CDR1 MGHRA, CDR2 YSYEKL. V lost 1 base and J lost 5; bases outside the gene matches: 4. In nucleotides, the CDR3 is TGCGCCAGCAGCCAAGGGGGACAGGACCACAATGAGCAGTTCTTC. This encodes CASSQGGQDHNEQFF.

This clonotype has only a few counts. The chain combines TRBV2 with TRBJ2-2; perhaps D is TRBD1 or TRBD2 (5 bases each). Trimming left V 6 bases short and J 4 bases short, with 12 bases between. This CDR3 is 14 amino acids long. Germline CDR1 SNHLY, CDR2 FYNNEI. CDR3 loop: CASRAPGTTGELFF. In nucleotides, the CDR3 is TGTGCCAGCAGGGCCCCAGGGACCACCGGGGAGCTGTTTTTT.

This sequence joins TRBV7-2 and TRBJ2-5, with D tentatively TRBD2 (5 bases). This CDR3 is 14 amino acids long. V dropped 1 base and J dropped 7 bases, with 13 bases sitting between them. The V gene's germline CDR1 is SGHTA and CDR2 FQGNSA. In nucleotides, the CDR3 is TGTGCCAGCAGCTTAGTGGACTCAGCAGGGACCCAGTACTTC. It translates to CASSLVDSAGTQYF.

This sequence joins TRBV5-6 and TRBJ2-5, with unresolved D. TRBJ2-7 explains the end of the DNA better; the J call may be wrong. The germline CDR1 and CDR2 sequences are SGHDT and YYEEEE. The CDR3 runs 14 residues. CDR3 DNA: TGTGCCAGCAGCTTTAATCTGGTCTCCTACGAGCAGTACTTC. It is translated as CASSFNLVSYEQYF.

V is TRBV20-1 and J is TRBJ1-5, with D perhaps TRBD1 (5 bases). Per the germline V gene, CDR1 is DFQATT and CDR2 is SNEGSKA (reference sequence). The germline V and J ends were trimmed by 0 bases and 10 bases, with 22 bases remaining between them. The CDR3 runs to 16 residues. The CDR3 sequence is CSARDGEGAGSGPQHF. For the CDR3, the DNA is TGCAGTGCTAGAGATGGGGAAGGGGCTGGTTCTGGCCCCCAGCATTTT.

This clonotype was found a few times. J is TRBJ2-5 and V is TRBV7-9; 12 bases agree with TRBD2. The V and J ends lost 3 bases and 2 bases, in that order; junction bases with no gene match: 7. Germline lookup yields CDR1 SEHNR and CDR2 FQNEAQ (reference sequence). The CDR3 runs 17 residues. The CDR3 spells CASSFSLAGGVQETQYF. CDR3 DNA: TGTGCCAGCAGCTTTTCCCTAGCGGGAGGGGTTCAAGAGACCCAGTACTTC.

The CDR3 sequence: CASSDPRARFRPNEQFF. In DNA, the CDR3 is TGTGCCAGCAGTGATCCCCGGGCCAGGTTTAGGCCCAATGAGCAGTTCTTC. The genes are TRBV2 and TRBJ2-5; D unresolved. Judging by the DNA end, TRBJ2-1 fits better; the J call may be wrong. The CDR3 is 17 amino acids. CDR1 is SNHLY and CDR2 is FYNNEI in the germline V gene.

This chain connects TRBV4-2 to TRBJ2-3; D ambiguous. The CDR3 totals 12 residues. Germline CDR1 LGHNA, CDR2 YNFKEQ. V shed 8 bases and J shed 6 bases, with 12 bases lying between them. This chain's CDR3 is CASGPNVDTQYF. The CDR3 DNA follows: TGTGCCAGCGGACCCAACGTCGATACGCAGTATTTT.

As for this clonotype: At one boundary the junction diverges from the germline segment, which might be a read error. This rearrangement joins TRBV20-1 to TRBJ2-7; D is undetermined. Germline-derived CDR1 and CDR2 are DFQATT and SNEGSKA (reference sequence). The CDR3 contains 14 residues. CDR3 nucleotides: TGCAGTGCCAGAGGATTCACTGCTTACTACGAGCAGTACTTC. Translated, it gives CSARGFTAYYEQYF.

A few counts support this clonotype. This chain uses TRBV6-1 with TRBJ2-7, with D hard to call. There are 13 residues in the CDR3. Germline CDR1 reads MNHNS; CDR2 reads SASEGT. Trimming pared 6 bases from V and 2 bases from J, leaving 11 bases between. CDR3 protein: CASSQQSPYEQYF. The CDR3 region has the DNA TGTGCCAGCAGCCAACAGAGTCCCTACGAGCAGTACTTC.